Listed below are T cell receptor beta chains from one sample, sequenced in a study of blood T cell repertoires in COVID-19. The protocol was immunoSEQ multiplex PCR, while the TCRdb copy is restricted to in-frame clones and leaves out a portion. In the table there are almost 300,000 clones, around nine tenths of which are singletons. Sequences were obtained from peripheral blood. These receptors originate from a man in his 70s with acute or convalescent COVID-19. The CDR3 runs from the conserved cysteine through the conserved F or W. Fields, in order: V gene, clone size, J gene, CDR3 protein. The size field is filled for only some rows; it gives once, few, many or a size class.

V: TRBV3-1/TRBV3-2
size: NA
J: TRBJ2-1
CDR3: CASSRLATTYNEQFF

V: TRBV7-2
size: few
J: TRBJ2-3
CDR3: CASSDPLAGGSTDTQYF

V: TRBV28
size: NA
J: TRBJ2-7
CDR3: CASSPGRAYEQYF

V: TRBV7-2
size: NA
J: TRBJ2-7
CDR3: CASSLKEGYEQYF

V: TRBV6-6
size: NA
J: TRBJ2-5
CDR3: CASRTRVQETQYF

V: TRBV30
size: few
J: TRBJ1-3
CDR3: CAWSGLGFSGNTIYF

V: TRBV5-1
size: once
J: TRBJ2-7
CDR3: CASSLTDNYEQYF

V: TRBV30
size: NA
J: TRBJ2-7
CDR3: CAWSVRGRGLQYF

V: TRBV30
size: NA
J: TRBJ2-5
CDR3: CAWSARQAQYF

V: TRBV6-5
size: NA
J: TRBJ1-2
CDR3: CASSYANRGPDYGYTF

V: TRBV4-3
size: NA
J: TRBJ2-1
CDR3: CASSHRDRGNNEQFF

V: TRBV2
size: few
J: TRBJ1-6
CDR3: CASSVRGNSPLHF

V: TRBV4-3
size: NA
J: TRBJ1-4
CDR3: CASSQGTGEKLFF

V: TRBV5-1
size: NA
J: TRBJ2-5
CDR3: CASSVETRQGAETQYF

V: TRBV27
size: NA
J: TRBJ1-6
CDR3: CASSPATDNSPLHF

V: TRBV4-1
size: many
J: TRBJ2-1
CDR3: CASGASGGVNEQFF

V: TRBV30
size: NA
J: TRBJ2-1
CDR3: CAWSTGLSYNEQFF

V: TRBV3-1/TRBV3-2
size: once
J: TRBJ1-5
CDR3: CASSRRQGTQPQHF

V: TRBV6-1
size: NA
J: TRBJ2-1
CDR3: CASSENRYNEQFF

V: TRBV27
size: NA
J: TRBJ1-5
CDR3: CASSSLIFSQPQHF

V: TRBV2
size: NA
J: TRBJ2-1
CDR3: CASSYSPGGEQFF

V: TRBV6-5
size: NA
J: TRBJ1-4
CDR3: CASSIRSRSREKLFF

V: TRBV6-5
size: NA
J: TRBJ2-5
CDR3: CASTDPQRQTQYF

V: TRBV9
size: NA
J: TRBJ2-7
CDR3: CASSVSGPGEQYF

V: TRBV24-1
size: NA
J: TRBJ1-5
CDR3: CATSDSTTVNQPQHF

V: TRBV28
size: NA
J: TRBJ2-1
CDR3: CASSLTGDNEQFF

V: TRBV19
size: NA
J: TRBJ2-2
CDR3: CACSGRVSGELFF

V: TRBV28
size: NA
J: TRBJ2-3
CDR3: CASSSPPGAGVSDTQYF

V: TRBV28
size: few
J: TRBJ2-7
CDR3: CASSYREYEQYF

V: TRBV28
size: few
J: TRBJ1-1
CDR3: CASSLIEQGFRNTEAFF

V: TRBV9
size: NA
J: TRBJ2-2
CDR3: CASSVFPRQGGTGELFF

V: TRBV7-2
size: NA
J: TRBJ2-7
CDR3: CASSYGLAGSYEQYF

V: TRBV25-1
size: NA
J: TRBJ2-1
CDR3: CASSERPGAQFF

V: TRBV18
size: few
J: TRBJ2-5
CDR3: CASKGLIQETQYF

V: TRBV30
size: NA
J: TRBJ2-2
CDR3: CASHRQGNTGELFF

V: TRBV4-2
size: NA
J: TRBJ1-2
CDR3: CASSPIAPGGSYGYTF

V: TRBV6-6
size: NA
J: TRBJ1-5
CDR3: CASSLDQGTRQPQHF

V: TRBV15
size: NA
J: TRBJ2-7
CDR3: CATSRGPAALSYEQYF

V: TRBV27
size: NA
J: NA
CDR3: CASRPGLAGTGELFF

V: TRBV5-1
size: NA
J: TRBJ2-2
CDR3: CASSKTSGVSGELFF

V: TRBV27
size: NA
J: TRBJ1-5
CDR3: CASGQGLQPQHF

V: TRBV9
size: NA
J: TRBJ2-3
CDR3: CASSVGTSGGSDTQYF

V: TRBV19
size: NA
J: TRBJ1-5
CDR3: CASNGREQPQHF

V: TRBV11-2
size: NA
J: TRBJ2-3
CDR3: CASSLEADTDTQYF

V: TRBV11-2
size: once
J: TRBJ2-1
CDR3: CASSRPSGPQGEQFF

V: TRBV4-2
size: NA
J: TRBJ2-2
CDR3: CASSRRLAGNTGELFF

V: TRBV7-9
size: NA
J: TRBJ2-7
CDR3: CASSLDRGPGEQYF

V: TRBV28
size: NA
J: TRBJ2-3
CDR3: CASSLAGGDTQYF

V: TRBV7-6
size: NA
J: TRBJ2-1
CDR3: CASSPRQGASNNEQFF

V: TRBV30
size: NA
J: TRBJ1-3
CDR3: CAWSVQRGGPIYF

V: TRBV18
size: NA
J: TRBJ2-7
CDR3: CASSPGRVGYEQYF

V: TRBV29-1
size: once
J: TRBJ1-2
CDR3: CSSSTGYGYTF

V: TRBV19
size: NA
J: TRBJ2-2
CDR3: CATRPTGDTGELFF

V: TRBV5-6
size: NA
J: TRBJ1-5
CDR3: CASSLPSTHKTNQPQHF

V: TRBV14
size: many
J: TRBJ2-1
CDR3: CASSQAASGGSREQFF

V: TRBV28
size: once
J: TRBJ1-1
CDR3: CASRSQGEAFF

V: TRBV5-1
size: few
J: TRBJ1-3
CDR3: CASTGGSGNTIYF

V: TRBV10-3
size: once
J: TRBJ1-1
CDR3: CAISPRGQNTEAFF